This T cell receptor beta chain was sequenced for a study of cytomegalovirus exposure and HLA in healthy donors. With 60 Vbeta and 13 Jbeta primers, the PCR was carried out. Libraries were prepared by immunoSEQ multiplex PCR; TCRdb keeps only in-frame clonotypes and omits some of them. The data hold about 130,000 clones, with over 75% observed a single time. Findings of the study overall: 164 TCR beta chains were listed as cytomegalovirus-associated.

This clone was recorded a few times. Its specificity is unknown. The CDR3 sequence is 11 residues long. Germline V gene sequence: CDR1 MDHEN, CDR2 SYDVKM. Trimming removed 8 bases at V and 4 bases at J, with 9 bases between. The TCR originated in a man under 40 in good health. The rearrangement joins TRBV28 to TRBJ2-7; no clear D gene. Sequenced material: PBMCs. CDR3 loop: CASGRGYEQYF. Written as DNA, the CDR3 is TGTGCCAGCGGTAGAGGATACGAGCAGTACTTC.